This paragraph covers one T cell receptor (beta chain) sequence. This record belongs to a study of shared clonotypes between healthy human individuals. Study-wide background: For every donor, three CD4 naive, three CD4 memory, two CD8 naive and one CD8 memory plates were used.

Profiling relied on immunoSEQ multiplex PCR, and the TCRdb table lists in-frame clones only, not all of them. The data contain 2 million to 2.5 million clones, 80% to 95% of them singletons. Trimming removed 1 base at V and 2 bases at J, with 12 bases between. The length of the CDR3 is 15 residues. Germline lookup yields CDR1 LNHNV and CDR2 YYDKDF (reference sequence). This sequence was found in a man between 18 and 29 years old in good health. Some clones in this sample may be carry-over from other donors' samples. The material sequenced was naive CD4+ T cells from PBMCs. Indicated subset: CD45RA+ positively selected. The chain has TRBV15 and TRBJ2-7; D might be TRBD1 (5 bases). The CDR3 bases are TGTGCCACCAGCAGAGGGGTTGACAGAGCCTACGAGCAGTACTTC. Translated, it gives CATSRGVDRAYEQYF.